Below, one T cell receptor beta chain is given with its context. Antigen unknown. The CDR3 totals 17 residues. Germline loops: CDR1 SGHKS, CDR2 YYEKEE (reference sequence). V lost 0 bases, J lost 5 bases, and 20 bases lay in between. Repertoires were generated with immunoSEQ multiplex PCR, while TCRdb's copy carries only in-frame clones and drops some. Altogether tens of thousands of clones were found in the sample, and no singletons occur. On the day of bone marrow donation, the related graft donor provided peripheral blood. This sample was taken from a study of T cells after posttransplantation cyclophosphamide. Overall study results and limits: TRB overlap between skin or GI tissue T cells and blood was limited. Later post-transplant blood repertoires were often dominated by donor CD8+ memory clones. TRB clonality was highly associated with recipient CMV seropositivity and reactivation.

The gene calls are TRBV5-5 and TRBJ2-5; TRBD1 might be the D (6 bases). Sequences were obtained from PBMCs. This TCR was sampled from a woman between 55 and 75 years old in good health, CMV-negative, and a related stem cell transplant donor. The CDR3 sequence is CASSLEGQGPWGETQYF. As DNA, the CDR3 is TGTGCCAGCAGCTTGGAGGGGCAGGGGCCCTGGGGGGAGACCCAGTACTTC.